The 16 T cell receptor beta chains given below trace back to one sample, sequenced in a study of patients and donors after allogeneic stem cell transplantation. Via MiXCR, TCRdb re-called the RT-PCR reads, giving one row per CDR3 protein. The table records tens of thousands of distinct CDR3 sequences, about 37% of them present only once. The specimen was blood, either unsorted or a sorted T cell fraction (not recorded which). The receptors originated from a human donor who was either an allogeneic HSCT recipient or a stem cell or donor lymphocyte infusion donor (not recorded which). It is not recorded whose cells these are; they may come from a transplant donor.

The gene calls are TRBV27 and TRBJ1-2; TRBD1 aligns across 8 bases. This CDR3 comprises 15 residues. The ends lost 5 bases at V and 1 base at J; junction bases unmatched: 6. From germline, CDR1 is MNHEY and CDR2 SMNVEV (reference sequence). For the CDR3, the DNA is TGTGCCAGCAGTCACACAGGGGGAGTTAACTATGGCTACACCTTC. Protein: CASSHTGGVNYGYTF.

This rearrangement joins TRBV24-1 to TRBJ1-1; 8 bases line up with TRBD1. The trim removed 5 bases at V and 1 base at J, leaving 5 bases unmatched. Per germline, CDR1 KGHDR and CDR2 SFDVKD. The CDR3 is 15 residues long. Written as DNA, the CDR3 is TGTGCCACCAGTGCTTCTGGACAGGGGAACACTGAAGCTTTCTTT. Its protein product is CATSASGQGNTEAFF.

The CDR3, as DNA: TGCGCCAGCAGCTTGGCCGGTCAGGGGCAGAACACTGAAGCTTTCTTT. Its translation: CASSLAGQGQNTEAFF. The chain is built from TRBV5-1 and TRBJ1-1; perhaps TRBD1 as D (6 bases). This CDR3 has 16 residues. Per the germline V gene, CDR1 is SGHRS and CDR2 is YFSETQ. Trimming pared 0 bases from V and 1 base from J, leaving 13 bases between.

This clonotype was detected only once. The rearrangement links TRBV11-2 to TRBJ2-3; D not certain. CDR1 is SGHAT and CDR2 is FQNNGV in the germline V gene. Deletions cut 5 bases from V and 2 bases from J, with 5 bases between. This CDR3 region has 12 residues. The CDR3 DNA reads as TGTGCCAGCAGCGAATACACAGATACGCAGTATTTT. Residues: CASSEYTDTQYF.

The V gene is TRBV30, the J gene TRBJ2-7, with 10 positions matching TRBD1. With 4 bases clipped from V and 6 bases from J, the junction kept 3 bases outside the gene matches. This CDR3 is built from 12 residues. Germline V gene lookup returns CDR1 GTSNPN and CDR2 SVGIG (reference sequence). The CDR3: CAWMGQGPEQYF. The CDR3 bases are TGTGCCTGGATGGGACAGGGGCCCGAGCAGTACTTC.

V usage is TRBV3-1 and J usage is TRBJ2-1; D is perhaps TRBD2 (6 bases). CDR3 size: 17 residues. V lost 0 bases and J 7 bases, leaving 19 bases between the germline ends. Germline-derived CDR1 and CDR2 are LGHDT and YNNKEL (reference sequence). The CDR3 protein is CASSQDTPAGGRNEQFF. CDR3 bases: TGTGCCAGCAGCCAAGATACCCCAGCGGGTGGGAGGAATGAGCAGTTCTTC.

This chain uses TRBV7-3 with TRBJ2-1; maybe TRBD2 (6 bases). Germline V CDR1 and CDR2: SGHTA, FQGTGA. Trimming cost V 5 bases and J 4 bases, with 15 bases left between them. The CDR3 has 15 residues. The DNA of the CDR3 is TGTGCCAGCAGCAGAGCGGGTAACTCATACAATGAGCAGTTCTTC. Protein sequence: CASSRAGNSYNEQFF.

This clonotype occurred a few times. The chain has TRBV3-1 and TRBJ1-6; unclear D gene. Germline V CDR1 and CDR2: LGHDT, YNNKEL (reference sequence). V was clipped by 3 bases and J by 7 bases, with 16 bases between them. The CDR3 spans 16 residues. The CDR3 loop reads CASSQARVGGNSPLHF. The CDR3 region has the DNA TGTGCCAGCAGCCAGGCGAGAGTAGGTGGGAATTCACCCCTCCACTTT.

This clonotype has only a few counts. V usage is TRBV21-1 and J usage is TRBJ1-1; the table names TRBD1, a call not compared with the DNA. TRBV21-1 represents a pseudogene. The CDR3 has 13 residues. CDR3 loop: CASTSPLGVGAFF. The CDR3 DNA reads as TGTGCCAGCACCTCCCCCCTTGGGGTCGGCGCTTTCTTT.

The sample holds a few counts of this clonotype. The chain employs TRBV6-2 or TRBV6-3 and TRBJ2-1; 13 nucleotides line up with TRBD2. This CDR3 region has 17 residues. Germline V gene sequence: CDR1 MNHEY, CDR2 SVGEGT. V gave up 5 bases and J gave up 8 bases; unmatched junction bases: 12. The CDR3 is CASSLYRTSGRNHEQFF. CDR3 nucleotides: TGTGCCAGCAGTCTATATCGGACTAGCGGGAGAAACCATGAGCAGTTCTTC.

V is TRBV11-3 and J is TRBJ1-2; D perhaps matches TRBD1 (5 bases). Trimming shortened V by 5 bases and J by 8 bases, and 15 bases separated the two germline ends. This CDR3 spans 13 amino acids. CDR1 is SGHNT, CDR2 YENEEA, per germline. CDR3 residues: CASSRQPEKGYTF. CDR3 in DNA: TGTGCCAGCAGCAGACAGCCCGAGAAAGGCTACACCTTC.

This clonotype was observed a few times. The CDR3 DNA follows: TGTGCCAGCAGCTTGGCGGTTTTGGGGAACCAGTATTTT. It yields the protein CASSLAVLGNQYF. The chain couples TRBV7-2 to TRBJ2-3; unclear D gene. Trimming removed 3 bases at V and 12 bases at J, with 16 bases between. This CDR3 comprises 13 residues. Germline V lookup: CDR1 SGHTA, CDR2 FQGNSA.

The chain couples TRBV5-4 to TRBJ1-1, with D perhaps TRBD1 (5 bases). CDR3 length: 15 residues. Germline V gene sequence: CDR1 SGHNT, CDR2 YYREEE (reference sequence). V lost 1 base to trimming and J lost 2 bases, with 12 bases between them. The CDR3 reads CASSLSLGLNTEAFF. The CDR3 DNA reads TGTGCCAGCAGCTTGAGCCTGGGACTTAACACTGAAGCTTTCTTT.

This clonotype was detected only a few times. The V gene is TRBV11-2, the J gene TRBJ1-2; no clear D. The germline V and J ends were trimmed by 0 bases and 4 bases, with 6 bases remaining between them. This CDR3 has 13 residues. Germline V gene data show CDR1 as SGHAT and CDR2 as FQNNGV. Written as DNA, the CDR3 is TGTGCCAGCAGCTTAGATACGGCCTATGGCTACACCTTC. It is translated as CASSLDTAYGYTF.

The rearrangement links TRBV29-1 to TRBJ1-5; D not resolved. Deletions cut 7 bases from V and 3 bases from J, with 16 bases between. Germline CDR1 is SQVTM and CDR2 is ANQGSEA. The CDR3 sequence is 14 residues long. CDR3 bases: TGCAGCGGGAACGGGATCCTTTTCAATCAGCCCCAGCATTTT. Its protein product is CSGNGILFNQPQHF.

This clonotype was seen only a few times. The chain has TRBV5-6 and TRBJ2-1; 7 bases map to TRBD2. CDR3 length: 15 residues. The V gene end was trimmed by 0 bases and the J gene end by 4 bases; junction bases not matched to a gene: 4. Germline lookup yields CDR1 SGHDT and CDR2 YYEEEE. CDR3 residues: CASSLGPGGYNEQFF. Written as DNA, the CDR3 is TGTGCCAGCAGCTTGGGCCCGGGAGGTTACAATGAGCAGTTCTTC. Drawing the rest from reference TRBV5-6 and TRBJ2-1, the complete variable domain is DAGVTQSPTHLIKTRGQQVTLRCSPKSGHDTVSWYQQALGQGPQFIFQYYEEEERQRGNFPDRFSGHQFPNYSSELNVNALLLGDSALYLCASSLGPGGYNEQFFGPGTRLTVL.